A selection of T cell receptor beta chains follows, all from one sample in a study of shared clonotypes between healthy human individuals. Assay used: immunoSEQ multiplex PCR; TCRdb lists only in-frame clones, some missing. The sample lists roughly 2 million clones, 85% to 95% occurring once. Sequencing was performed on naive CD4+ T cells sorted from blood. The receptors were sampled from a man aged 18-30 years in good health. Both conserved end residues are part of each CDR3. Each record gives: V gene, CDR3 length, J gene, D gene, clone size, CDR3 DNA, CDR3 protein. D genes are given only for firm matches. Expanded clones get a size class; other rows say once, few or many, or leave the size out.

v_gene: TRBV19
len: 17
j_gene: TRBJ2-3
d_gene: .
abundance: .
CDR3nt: TGTGCCAGTAGTGACCCTGGGGGGCCCTCCTACACAGATACGCAGTATTTT
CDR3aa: CASSDPGGPSYTDTQYF

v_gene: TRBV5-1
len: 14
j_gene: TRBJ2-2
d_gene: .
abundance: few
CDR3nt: TGCGCCAGCAGCTTGGGGCAGAACACCGGGGAGCTGTTTTTT
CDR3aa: CASSLGQNTGELFF

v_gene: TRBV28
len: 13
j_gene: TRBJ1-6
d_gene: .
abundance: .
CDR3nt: TGTGCCAGCAGTTTGGCGGACAAGTCACCCCTCCACTTT
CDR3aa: CASSLADKSPLHF

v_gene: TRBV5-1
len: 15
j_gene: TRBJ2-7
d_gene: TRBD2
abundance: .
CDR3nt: TGCGCCAGCAGCTCGCGGGGGGAGGGACCTTACGAGCAGTACTTC
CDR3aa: CASSSRGEGPYEQYF

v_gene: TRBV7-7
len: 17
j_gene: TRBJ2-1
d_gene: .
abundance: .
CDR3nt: TGTGCTAGCAGCTTACTGAGCTCGGGGGCCCCCCACAATGAGCAGTTCTTC
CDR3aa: CASSLLSSGAPHNEQFF

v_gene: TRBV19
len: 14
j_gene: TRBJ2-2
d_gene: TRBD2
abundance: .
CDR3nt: TGTGCCAGTCTTAGCGGGCGTAACACCGGGGAGCTGTTTTTT
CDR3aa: CASLSGRNTGELFF

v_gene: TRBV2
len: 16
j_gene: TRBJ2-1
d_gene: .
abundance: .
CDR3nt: TGTGCCAGCAGTGAAGTCCGGGGATTAGCCTACAATGAGCAGTTCTTC
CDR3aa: CASSEVRGLAYNEQFF

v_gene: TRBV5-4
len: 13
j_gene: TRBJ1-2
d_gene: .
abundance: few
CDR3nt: TGTGCCAGCAGCGGAGGCACAGTAAATGGCTACACCTTC
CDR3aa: CASSGGTVNGYTF

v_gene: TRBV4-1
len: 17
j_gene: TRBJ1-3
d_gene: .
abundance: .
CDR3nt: TGCGCCAGCAGCCAACACGCGACAGTAAGCTCTGGAAACACCATATATTTT
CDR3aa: CASSQHATVSSGNTIYF

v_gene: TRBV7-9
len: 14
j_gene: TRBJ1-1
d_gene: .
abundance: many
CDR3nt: TGTGCCAGCAGCCCGGGGGCAGGGAACACTGAAGCTTTCTTT
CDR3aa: CASSPGAGNTEAFF

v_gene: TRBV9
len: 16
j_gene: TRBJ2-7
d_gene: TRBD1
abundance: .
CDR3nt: TGTGCCAGCAGCGTAGCCCCTAGACAGCAGGGGGTCGAGCAGTACTTC
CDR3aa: CASSVAPRQQGVEQYF

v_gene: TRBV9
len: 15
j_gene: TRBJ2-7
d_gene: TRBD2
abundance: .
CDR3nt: TGTGCCAGCAGCGTTAGCGGGGGATTCCCCTACGAGCAGTACTTC
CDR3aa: CASSVSGGFPYEQYF

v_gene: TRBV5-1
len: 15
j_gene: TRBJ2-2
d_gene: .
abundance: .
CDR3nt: TGCGCCAGCAGCTTGGACAGGCGCAACACCGGGGAGCTGTTTTTT
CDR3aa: CASSLDRRNTGELFF

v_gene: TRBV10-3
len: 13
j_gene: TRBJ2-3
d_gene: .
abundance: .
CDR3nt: TGTGCCATCAGTGAGTCAGGTCTAGATACGCAGTATTTT
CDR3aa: CAISESGLDTQYF

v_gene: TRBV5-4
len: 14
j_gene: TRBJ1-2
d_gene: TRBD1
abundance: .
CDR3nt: TGTGCCAGCAGCACCGACAGGGGGGGCTATGGCTACACCTTC
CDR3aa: CASSTDRGGYGYTF

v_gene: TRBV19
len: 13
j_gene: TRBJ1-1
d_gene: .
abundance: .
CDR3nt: TGTGCCAGTAACGGGTACGAAGGGGCTGGAGCTTTCTTT
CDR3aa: CASNGYEGAGAFF

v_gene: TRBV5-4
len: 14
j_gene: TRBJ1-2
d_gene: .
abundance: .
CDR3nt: TGTGCCAGCAGCTTGCGGAGTTCTAACTATGGCTACACCTTC
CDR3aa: CASSLRSSNYGYTF

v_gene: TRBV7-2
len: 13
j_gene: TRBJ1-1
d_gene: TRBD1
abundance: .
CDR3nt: TGTGCCAGCAGCTTATGGGACAGTTCCGAAGCTTTCTTT
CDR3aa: CASSLWDSSEAFF

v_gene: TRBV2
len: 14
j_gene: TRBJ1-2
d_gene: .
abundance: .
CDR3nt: TGTGCCAGCAGTGATAACGGGGTTCACTATGGCTACACCTTC
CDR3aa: CASSDNGVHYGYTF

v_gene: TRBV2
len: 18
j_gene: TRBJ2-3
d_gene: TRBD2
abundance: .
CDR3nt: TGTGCCAGCAGTAAGACTAGCGGGAGGGCCTTTAGCACAGATACGCAGTATTTT
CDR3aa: CASSKTSGRAFSTDTQYF

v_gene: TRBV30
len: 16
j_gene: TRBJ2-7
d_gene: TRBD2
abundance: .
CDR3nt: TGTGCCTGGAGCCAGGGACTAGCGGGGGCTGGCTACGAGCAGTACTTC
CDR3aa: CAWSQGLAGAGYEQYF

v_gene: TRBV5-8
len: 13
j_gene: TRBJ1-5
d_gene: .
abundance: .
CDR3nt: TGTGCCAGCAGCTTGGACAGTAATCAGCCCCAGCATTTT
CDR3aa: CASSLDSNQPQHF

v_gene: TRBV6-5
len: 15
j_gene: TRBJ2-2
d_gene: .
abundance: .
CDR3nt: TGTGCCAGCAGGCCTGGGACAAAGAACACCGGGGAGCTGTTTTTT
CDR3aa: CASRPGTKNTGELFF

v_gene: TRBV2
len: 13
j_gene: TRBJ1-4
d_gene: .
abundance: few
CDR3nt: TGTGCCAGCCGCGGGACTTTTAATGAAAAACTGTTTTTT
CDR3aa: CASRGTFNEKLFF

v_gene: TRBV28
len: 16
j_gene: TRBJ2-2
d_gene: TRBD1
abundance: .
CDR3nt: TGTGCCAGCACCTCGCAGGGGGCCACGAACACCGGGGAGCTGTTTTTT
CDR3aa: CASTSQGATNTGELFF

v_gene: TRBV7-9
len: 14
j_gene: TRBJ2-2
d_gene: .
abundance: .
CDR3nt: TGTGCCAGCAGCCAAGGAGGAAACACCGGGGAGCTGTTTTTT
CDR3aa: CASSQGGNTGELFF

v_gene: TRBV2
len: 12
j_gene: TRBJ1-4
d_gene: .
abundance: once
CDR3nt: TGTGCCAGCAGACAAGCTAATGAAAAACTGTTTTTT
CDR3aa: CASRQANEKLFF

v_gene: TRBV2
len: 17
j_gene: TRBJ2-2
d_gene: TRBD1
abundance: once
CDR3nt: TGTGCCAGCAGGGGCGACAGGGGGACTCCTGAGGCCGGGGAGCTGTTTTTT
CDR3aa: CASRGDRGTPEAGELFF

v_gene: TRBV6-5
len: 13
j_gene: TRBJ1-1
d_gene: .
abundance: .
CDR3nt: TGTGCCAGCATCAACCCCGTCGGTACTGAAGCTTTCTTT
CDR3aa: CASINPVGTEAFF

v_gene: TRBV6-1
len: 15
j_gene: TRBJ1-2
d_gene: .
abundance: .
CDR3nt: TGTGCCAGCAGTGAACTAGGGGCAGGGGTTGTGGGCTACACCTTC
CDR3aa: CASSELGAGVVGYTF

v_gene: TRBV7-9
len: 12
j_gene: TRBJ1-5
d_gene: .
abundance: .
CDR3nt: TGTGCCAGCAGCTTAACTGATCAGCCCCAGCATTTT
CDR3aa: CASSLTDQPQHF

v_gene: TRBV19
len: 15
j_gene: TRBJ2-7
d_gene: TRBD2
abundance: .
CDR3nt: TGTGCCAGTAGGAACGGGCGGGGGAGCTCCTACGAGCAGTACTTC
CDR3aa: CASRNGRGSSYEQYF

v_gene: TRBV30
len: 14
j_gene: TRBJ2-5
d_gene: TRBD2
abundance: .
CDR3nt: TGTGCCTGGAGTAAGGGAGGGACTTGGGAGACCCAGTACTTC
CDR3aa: CAWSKGGTWETQYF